This T cell receptor (beta chain) was profiled in a study of blood T cell repertoires in COVID-19. Across the study: Acute and convalescent COVID-19 specimens originated in the United States, Italy and Spain. PBMCs, B-cell-depleted T cells, or T cells provided the cDNA or gDNA that made up the material.

Authors' analysis steps: Amplified reference gene primers provided the basis for estimating nucleated cell counts. The protocol was immunoSEQ multiplex PCR, while the TCRdb copy is restricted to in-frame clones and leaves out a portion. That table is the source of V, J and clone size, and D and trimming were worked out from the DNA. This table has about 74,000 clones, approximately 85% appearing once. The CDR3 covers 17 residues. V shed 6 bases and J 3 bases; nucleotides not matched to a gene: 13. CDR1 is KGHSH, CDR2 LQKENI, per germline. Material for sequencing was peripheral blood. The chain has TRBV18 and TRBJ1-4; 7 bases are a match to TRBD1. The clonotype was recovered from a man between 65 and 80 years old with acute or convalescent COVID-19. The CDR3 DNA sequence: TGTGCCAGCTCCCTAAGGGGTCGCCAGGGGGCTAATGAAAAACTGTTTTTT. This translates into CASSLRGRQGANEKLFF.